This T cell receptor beta chain was observed in a study of identical twins. Study-wide results and limits: Within cord blood, abundant beta clonotypes carried fewer insertions, but memory repertoires showed no such trend.

This clonotype appeared a few times. As yet, its antigen is unknown. TCRdb itself ran the 5' RACE reads through MiXCR, one entry per CDR3 protein. The table includes more than 600,000 distinct CDR3 sequences, 15% to 20% detected once. These data were also reused for a study on T cells expressing NK-cell markers. That source notes: Of the CD8+ T cell pool in roughly six donors, about 1.0-7.0% was accounted for by dominant NKG2C+ clonotypes. Researchers report these clonotypes also headed the CD3+CD56-NKG2C+ fraction in four donors. Whether expanded NKG2C+ T cell clones recognized HCMV stayed uncertain.

Sequencing input: PBMCs. This sequence originates from a woman in her late teens or twenties in good health.

CDR3 coding DNA: TGCGCCAGCAGCCAAGATCGCGAGACAGGGACAGATACGCAGTATTTT. This sequence encodes CASSQDRETGTDTQYF. V is TRBV4-3 and J is TRBJ2-3, with TRBD1 identical over 7 bases. The germline gives CDR1 LGHNA, CDR2 YSLEER. Losses at the gene ends were 0 bases for V and 3 bases for J; bases not matched to a gene: 6. The CDR3 is 16 residues long.